These T cell receptor beta chains were read from a single sample in a study of technical replicates of blood from a few donors. Sequencing used immunoSEQ multiplex PCR; TCRdb keeps in-frame clones, though not all of them. Here the sample spans some 99,000 clones, roughly 96% being singletons. Sequencing was carried out using T cells isolated from PBMCs. These receptors all come from a human donor in good health. Each CDR3 is given with its conserved first and last residue. D genes are given only for firm matches. Only part of the rows carry a size: once, few, many, or a class if the clone is expanded.

clone size	V gene	J gene	D gene	CDR3 DNA	CDR3 protein
NA	TRBV5-8	TRBJ2-2	NA	TGTGCCAGCAGCTTCTCCCCGGGGAACACCGGGGAGCTGTTTTTT	CASSFSPGNTGELFF
NA	TRBV2	TRBJ2-2	NA	TGTGCCAGCAGTGAAGCCGGGGGAGCGAACACCGGGGAGCTGTTTTTT	CASSEAGGANTGELFF
NA	TRBV2	TRBJ2-1	TRBD2	TGTGCCAGCAGTGTGGCCGGGACTAGAAGAAATGAGCAGTTCTTC	CASSVAGTRRNEQFF
NA	TRBV10-3	TRBJ2-3	NA	TGTGCCATCAGTGAGTCGGACGGGGGGCCTGATACGCAGTATTTT	CAISESDGGPDTQYF
NA	TRBV13	TRBJ1-1	NA	TGTGCCAGCAGCTCCGCCGGGAACACTGAAGCTTTCTTT	CASSSAGNTEAFF
NA	TRBV27	TRBJ1-2	NA	TGTGCCAGCAGCGACAGTTCCCGGGGCTACACCTTC	CASSDSSRGYTF
few	TRBV28	TRBJ2-4	NA	TGTGCCAGCAGCCCGCCCGGAGGGCGAGGTAGCATTCAGTACTTC	CASSPPGGRGSIQYF
once	TRBV9	TRBJ2-1	NA	TGTGCCAGCATGAGGGGGGGCACCTACAATGAGCAGTTCTTC	CASMRGGTYNEQFF
NA	TRBV5-4	TRBJ2-7	NA	TGTGCCAGCAGCGCCCCTACTGTCACCCACGAGCAGTACTTC	CASSAPTVTHEQYF
NA	TRBV27	TRBJ2-7	TRBD1	TGTGCCAGCAGTTTCCTGCCCGGGACAGCCACCTACGAGCAGTACTTC	CASSFLPGTATYEQYF
NA	TRBV10-1	TRBJ2-7	TRBD1	TGCGCCAGCAGCAGACAGGGTCGAGAGCAGTACTTC	CASSRQGREQYF
few	TRBV27	TRBJ1-1	NA	TGTGCCAGCAGTTTAAGAGCCTCCTTTGAAGCTTTCTTT	CASSLRASFEAFF
few	TRBV6-6	TRBJ2-7	TRBD2	TGTGCCAGCAGTCGGGGGGAGGCCTACGAGCAGTACTTC	CASSRGEAYEQYF
NA	TRBV18	TRBJ2-1	NA	TGTGCCAGCTCACCTGGCGGCTCCTACAATGAGCAGTTCTTC	CASSPGGSYNEQFF
NA	TRBV27	TRBJ2-6	TRBD1	TGTGCCAGCAGGATCGGGACAGGCAAAACTGGGGCCAACGTCCTGACTTTC	CASRIGTGKTGANVLTF
NA	TRBV27	TRBJ1-4	NA	TGTGCCAGCAGTTCGCTACCGCCAACTAATGAAAAACTGTTTTTT	CASSSLPPTNEKLFF
NA	TRBV5-4	TRBJ1-1	NA	TGTGCCAGCAGCCCGGGGTGGGGGTCGGGGGACACTGAAGCTTTCTTT	CASSPGWGSGDTEAFF
NA	TRBV6-5	TRBJ2-7	TRBD1	TGTGCCACCAGGACAGGGGGCGAGCAGTACTTC	CATRTGGEQYF
NA	TRBV29-1	TRBJ2-7	NA	TGCAGCGTGGCCCGCGGACTAGGGGACAACTACGAGCAGTACTTC	CSVARGLGDNYEQYF
NA	TRBV28	TRBJ2-5	NA	TGTGCCAGCAGTTTGGGACAAATGGAGACCCAGTACTTC	CASSLGQMETQYF
NA	TRBV6-6	TRBJ1-1	NA	TGTGCCAGCAGTCCAGACACTGAAGCTTTCTTT	CASSPDTEAFF
NA	TRBV13	TRBJ2-1	NA	TGTGCCAGCAGGCCCTCGGGAGTTAGGCATGAGCAGTTCTTC	CASRPSGVRHEQFF
once	TRBV13	TRBJ2-3	NA	TGTGCCAGCAGCCCTCGGGGGACCCAGGGAGATACGCAGTATTTT	CASSPRGTQGDTQYF
NA	TRBV9	TRBJ1-1	NA	TGTGCCAGCAGCGTGGCCAAGAACACTGAAGCTTTCTTT	CASSVAKNTEAFF
NA	TRBV28	TRBJ2-3	NA	TGTGCCAGCACCTCTGGAGCTCCTCCAATCACAGATACGCAGTATTTT	CASTSGAPPITDTQYF
NA	TRBV5-1	TRBJ1-6	NA	TGCGCCAGCAGCTCCTCCCAGGGACTGAATTCACCCCTCCACTTT	CASSSSQGLNSPLHF
NA	TRBV4-1	TRBJ2-7	TRBD2	TGCGCCAGCAGCCAATTCCGACTAGCGGGAAAGGGGGTGAGCTACGAGCAGTACTTC	CASSQFRLAGKGVSYEQYF
NA	TRBV6-6	TRBJ2-1	NA	TGTGCCAGCAGTTACTCGATGGCTAGCCCAGACGGCGAGCAGTTCTTC	CASSYSMASPDGEQFF
NA	TRBV19	TRBJ1-5	TRBD1	TGTGCCAGTATGGGGACAGGGAATGGCAATCAGCCCCAGCATTTT	CASMGTGNGNQPQHF
NA	TRBV5-1	TRBJ2-5	TRBD2	TGCGCCAGCAGCCGTTTCCCCGGGACTAGCGGGGGAGAGACCCAGTACTTC	CASSRFPGTSGGETQYF
NA	TRBV29-1	TRBJ1-1	NA	TGCAGCGTTGCATTTCAGTTAGAAGCTTTCTTT	CSVAFQLEAFF
NA	TRBV5-1	TRBJ1-1	NA	TGCGCCAGCAGCTTGTTGGGGGACTTCGGCACTGAAGCTTTCTTT	CASSLLGDFGTEAFF
NA	TRBV4-2	TRBJ2-7	NA	TGTGCCAGCAGCCAAGATTTTACAGGAGCCTACGAGCAGTACTTC	CASSQDFTGAYEQYF
NA	TRBV18	TRBJ1-6	NA	TGTGCCAGCTCACCCCAGGGGCCTGGCGATTCACCCCTCCACTTT	CASSPQGPGDSPLHF
NA	TRBV28	TRBJ1-1	TRBD1	TGTGCCAGCAGTCCCTGGACAGGGAGGGACTCTGAAGCTTTCTTT	CASSPWTGRDSEAFF
NA	TRBV9	TRBJ2-2	TRBD1	TGTGCCAGCAGCTTAAAGGGAGGGACAGGGAATCCCGGGGAGCTGTTTTTT	CASSLKGGTGNPGELFF
NA	TRBV29-1	TRBJ2-7	NA	TGCAGCGTTGAAGCAGGCGACTACGAGCAGTACTTC	CSVEAGDYEQYF
NA	TRBV15	TRBJ1-1	NA	TGTGCCACCAGCAGGGACATAAACACTGAAGCTTTCTTT	CATSRDINTEAFF
NA	TRBV7-6	TRBJ2-5	NA	TGTGCCAGCAACAGGGACCAATGGGAGACCCAGTACTTC	CASNRDQWETQYF
NA	TRBV7-9	TRBJ2-7	NA	TGTGCCAGCAGCCCAGGGTTGGGGGCTGCTGGCGAGCAGTACTTC	CASSPGLGAAGEQYF
NA	TRBV15	TRBJ2-7	NA	TGTGCCACCAGCAGAGATTCACAGGAAGCCTACGAGCAGTACTTC	CATSRDSQEAYEQYF
NA	TRBV5-1	TRBJ1-1	NA	TGCGCCAGCAGCTTGTCGCTCGGGCAGGGAGGCACTGAAGCTTTCTTT	CASSLSLGQGGTEAFF
NA	TRBV19	TRBJ1-5	TRBD1	TGTGCCAGTACCCAAGGGACAGGGGGCTTCAATCAGCCCCAGCATTTT	CASTQGTGGFNQPQHF
NA	TRBV6-1	TRBJ2-7	TRBD2	TGTGCCAGCAGTGAGACTAGCGTCTACGAGCAGTACTTC	CASSETSVYEQYF
NA	TRBV5-6	TRBJ2-5	TRBD2	TGTGCCAGCAGCCCAGCGGGAGGGCCCCAAGAGACCCAGTACTTC	CASSPAGGPQETQYF
NA	TRBV7-6	TRBJ2-2	NA	TGTGCCAGCAGCTTAGCGGGAGGAGGGAACACCGGGGAGCTGTTTTTT	CASSLAGGGNTGELFF
once	TRBV28	TRBJ2-5	TRBD2	TGTGCCAGCAGTTTTCTAGCGGGAGGTGGGCAAGAGACCCAGTACTTC	CASSFLAGGGQETQYF
NA	TRBV11-2	TRBJ2-3	TRBD2	TGTGCCAGCAGCGTACTGGCGGGGGGGACAGATACGCAGTATTTT	CASSVLAGGTDTQYF
NA	TRBV13	TRBJ1-3	TRBD1	TGTGCCAGCAGCTCTGGGACAGTCGGAAACACCATATATTTT	CASSSGTVGNTIYF
NA	TRBV4-1	TRBJ2-2	NA	TGCGCCAGCAGCCAAGAATTCTCGGGGAACACCGGGGAGCTGTTTTTT	CASSQEFSGNTGELFF
NA	TRBV14	TRBJ2-7	TRBD2	TGTGCCAGCAGCCAAACCTGGACTAGCACCTCCTACGAGCAGTACTTC	CASSQTWTSTSYEQYF